This TCR beta chain comes out of a study of T cell changes during pregnancy in multiple sclerosis. The length of the CDR3 is 18 residues. CDR1 is SGHRS and CDR2 is YFSETQ in the germline V gene. V lost 1 base, J lost 1 base, and 8 bases stayed unmatched. Profiling relied on immunoSEQ multiplex PCR, and the TCRdb table lists in-frame clones only, not all of them. The sample shows 68,000 or so clones, less than 95% of them seen only once. The sequence derives from a female donor with multiple sclerosis, enrolled in a pregnancy study. The specimen comprised peripheral blood, sampled in the second trimester of pregnancy. The chain carries TRBV5-1 and TRBJ2-5; 12 nucleotides agree with TRBD2. The CDR3 nucleotides read TGCGCCAGCAGCTTGTTCCCTAGCGGGGGGGGAATCCAAGAGACCCAGTACTTC. This encodes CASSLFPSGGGIQETQYF.